This T cell receptor (beta chain) emerged from a study of T-cell reconstitution after alpha-beta-depleted transplantation in children. General study findings and limits: High day-60 TCRbeta diversity in some patients came from surviving recipient T cells and thymic progenitors. It was reported that alpha-beta T cells came from several hundred expanded graft clones (about two months after transplant). A year post-transplant, T-cell counts and diversity derived mostly from newly produced T cells.

A library of TCRbeta sequences, prepared with unique molecular identifiers, was generated. Each CDR3 protein is one row after TCRdb ran MiXCR on the PCR reads. The repertoire holds 120,000 to 150,000 distinct CDR3 sequences, with 8.8% as singletons. Germline lookup yields CDR1 MNHEY and CDR2 SVGEGT. V gave up 6 bases and J gave up 4 bases, with 10 bases separating them. This CDR3 has 12 amino acids. This clonotype was detected ten times or more. Its antigen is still unknown. The sample was PBMCs, mostly from graft donor cells, taken 180 days after TCRalphabeta/CD19-depleted stem cell transplant. The rearrangement joins TRBV6-2 or TRBV6-3 to TRBJ2-7, with D perhaps TRBD1 (5 bases). The sequence derives from a female patient aged 2-10 years who had a stem cell transplant for congenital amegakaryocytic thrombocytopenia, so the T cells may come from the graft donor. The CDR3 here is CASSSGHYEQYF. The CDR3 DNA reads TGTGCCAGCAGCTCTGGACATTACGAGCAGTACTTC.